The 29 T cell receptor beta chains below all came from one sample that was sequenced in a study of blood T cells in healthy people across ages. The authors ran a second PCR of about 6 to 11 cycles using a sample-barcoded 5' primer and a J-beta primer mix. One entry per CDR3 protein, called by TCRdb with MiXCR from the 5' RACE reads. The data show roughly 800,000 distinct CDR3 sequences, roughly 25% seen once. A further study also used this sample, focusing on T cells of mothers and their children.

Input material: blood. The receptors were gathered from a boy aged 5-17 years in good health.

The rearrangement joins TRBV4-3 to TRBJ2-3; 10 nucleotides align to TRBD1. This CDR3 comprises 15 residues. CDR1 and CDR2 from the germline V gene are LGHNA and YSLEER. With 3 bases clipped from V and 1 base from J, the junction kept 1 base outside the gene matches. The CDR3 is CASSHDRGRTDTQYF. CDR3 DNA: TGCGCCAGCAGCCACGACAGGGGGCGCACAGATACGCAGTATTTT.

This clonotype was counted at least ten times. The chain uses TRBV6-2 or TRBV6-3 and TRBJ2-5; a possible D gene is TRBD1 (5 bases). Deletions cut 1 base from V and 2 bases from J, with 11 bases between. This CDR3 spans 15 amino acids. Germline V gives CDR1 MNHEY, CDR2 SVGEGT. Written as DNA, the CDR3 is TGTGCCAGCAGTTACTGGGCAGACAGACAAGAGACCCAGTACTTC. Translated, it gives CASSYWADRQETQYF.

The chain employs TRBV12-3 or TRBV12-4 and TRBJ1-1; the match to TRBD1 covers 8 bases. Trimming took 10 bases from V and 6 from J; bases not matched to a gene: 16. This CDR3 has 15 amino acids. In DNA form, the CDR3 reads TGTGCCACCTCCCCGGGACAGGTTAACGGCGCTGAAGCTTTCTTT. Translated: CATSPGQVNGAEAFF.

The chain employs TRBV15 and TRBJ2-2, with D maybe TRBD2 (6 bases). The CDR3 is 16 amino acids. CDR1 LNHNV and CDR2 YYDKDF come from the germline V gene (reference sequence). Trimming removed 1 base from V and 0 bases from J, with 9 bases in between. The CDR3 nucleotides are TGTGCCACCAGCAGAGGAGGGACTCCGAACACCGGGGAGCTGTTTTTT. It encodes CATSRGGTPNTGELFF.

The chain has TRBV11-2 and TRBJ2-3; 9 bases agree with TRBD1. Germline CDR1 is SGHAT and CDR2 is FQNNGV. With 5 bases clipped from V and 5 bases from J, the junction kept 5 bases outside the gene matches. The CDR3 loop spans 14 amino acids. The CDR3 region has the DNA TGTGCCAGCAGCCACGGACAGGGGAGAGATACGCAGTATTTT. As protein: CASSHGQGRDTQYF.

The chain uses TRBV6-1 and TRBJ2-5; the D call may be TRBD1 or TRBD2 (6 bases each). V was pared by 1 base and J by 4 bases, with 22 bases between. Germline lookup yields CDR1 MNHNS and CDR2 SASEGT. The CDR3 totals 18 residues. In DNA, the CDR3 is TGTGCCAGCAGTGAAGAAGAAAGTTTTATAGGGGGGCGAGAGACCCAGTACTTC. Amino acid sequence: CASSEEESFIGGRETQYF.

V gene TRBV25-1 combines with J gene TRBJ1-2, with 7 positions matching TRBD1. This CDR3 comprises 14 residues. Looked up from germline, CDR1 is MGHDK and CDR2 is SYGVNS. The V and J ends lost 5 bases and 4 bases, in that order; junction bases with no gene match: 7. CDR3 in DNA: TGTGCCAGCAGTCGACAGGGAGGAGGCTATGGCTACACCTTC. As protein: CASSRQGGGYGYTF.

This clonotype turned up a few times. This chain links TRBV5-1 with TRBJ1-5, with unresolved D. This CDR3 is built from 13 residues. The V end was cut by 9 bases, the J end by 3 bases, with 13 bases between. Germline CDR1 is SGHRS and CDR2 is YFSETQ. The CDR3 loop reads CATPDGINQPQHF. The DNA for the CDR3 is TGCGCCACCCCGGACGGCATCAATCAGCCCCAGCATTTT.

This clonotype was seen only once. The CDR3 loop is CSAPFRAEAFF. The CDR3, as DNA: TGCAGTGCCCCTTTTCGGGCTGAAGCTTTCTTT. This chain uses TRBV20-1 with TRBJ1-1; D is ambiguous. The CDR3 is made up of 11 amino acids. The germline V and J ends were trimmed by 6 bases and 6 bases, with 11 bases remaining between them. In germline, CDR1 is DFQATT, CDR2 SNEGSKA (reference sequence).

This clonotype has only a few counts. The chain combines TRBV12-3 or TRBV12-4 with TRBJ1-3, with unresolved D. The CDR3 extends over 15 amino acids. The V end lost 3 bases, the J end lost 0 bases, and 9 bases lay between the germline ends. The CDR3 here is CASSFGEYSGNTIYF. DNA of the CDR3: TGTGCCAGCAGTTTCGGGGAGTACTCTGGAAACACCATATATTTT.

The sample holds a few counts of this clonotype. The V and J genes are TRBV18 and TRBJ2-5; TRBD2 aligns across 13 bases. The better agreement between TRBJ2-7 and the DNA end casts doubt on the J call. Germline V lookup: CDR1 KGHSH, CDR2 LQKENI. This CDR3 has 14 amino acids. The CDR3 sequence is CASPGLAGVYEQYF. CDR3 coding DNA: TGTGCCAGCCCCGGACTAGCGGGAGTCTACGAGCAGTACTTC.

Only a few counts were recorded for this clonotype. The chain couples TRBV28 to TRBJ2-5, with TRBD1 identical over 7 bases. CDR1 MDHEN and CDR2 SYDVKM come from the germline V gene. Trimming cost V 5 bases and J 2 bases; bases outside gene matches: 11. The CDR3 has 16 residues. CDR3 loop: CASSRTGVPSQETQYF. The CDR3 DNA follows: TGTGCCAGCAGTCGTACAGGGGTTCCTTCGCAAGAGACCCAGTACTTC.

The chain links TRBV7-2 to TRBJ2-7, with D possibly being TRBD2 (6 bases). In germline, CDR1 is SGHTA, CDR2 FQGNSA. Trimming pared 5 bases from V and 2 bases from J, leaving 10 bases between. The CDR3 is 13 residues long. CDR3 DNA: TGTGCCAGCAGCAGGACTACTACCTACGAGCAGTACTTC. It yields the protein CASSRTTTYEQYF.

The chain is built from TRBV11-2 and TRBJ2-7; 9 nucleotides align to TRBD2. This CDR3 is built from 15 residues. V was pared by 1 base and J by 7 bases, with 8 bases of the junction left unmatched. From germline, CDR1 is SGHAT and CDR2 FQNNGV. This CDR3 reads CASSLGPSGISEQYF. CDR3 coding DNA: TGTGCCAGCAGCTTAGGGCCTAGCGGGATCTCGGAGCAGTACTTC.

The chain recombines TRBV12-3 or TRBV12-4 with TRBJ2-5; 14 positions agree with TRBD2. The CDR3 spans 16 residues. After removal of 6 bases from V and 3 bases from J, the junction contained 6 bases not matched to a gene. The CDR3 nucleotides are TGTGCCAGCAGCCCCGTGGGACTAGCGGGGGAAGAGACCCAGTACTTC. Its protein product is CASSPVGLAGEETQYF.

This clonotype was observed once. The chain joins TRBV4-3 to TRBJ2-5; 7 positions match TRBD2. This CDR3 region has 15 residues. Looked up from germline, CDR1 is LGHNA and CDR2 is YSLEER. The ends lost 0 bases at V and 5 bases at J; junction bases unmatched: 6. The CDR3 region is CASSQDSGGGETQYF. The DNA of the CDR3 is TGCGCCAGCAGCCAAGATTCGGGGGGAGGGGAGACCCAGTACTTC.

The chain joins TRBV7-9 to TRBJ2-1; no clear D gene. The J call is uncertain, as TRBJ2-5 better fits the DNA end. The CDR3 has 15 residues. Germline V gene data show CDR1 as SEHNR and CDR2 as FQNEAQ (reference sequence). This CDR3 is CASSLDWDIRETQYF. The CDR3 nucleotides are TGTGCCAGCAGCTTAGATTGGGATATTAGGGAGACCCAGTACTTC.

This clonotype was recorded a few times. The CDR3 region has the DNA TGTGCCAGCAGCTTATGGGACAGTTACCAAGAGACCCAGTACTTC. Encoded protein: CASSLWDSYQETQYF. The V and J genes are TRBV7-2 and TRBJ2-5, with 7 bases aligning to TRBD1. The germline V gene has CDR1 SGHTA and CDR2 FQGNSA. The CDR3 runs 15 residues. V dropped 2 bases and J dropped 0; count of bases not matched to a gene: 3.

The genes are TRBV27 and TRBJ1-2; TRBD1 is a possible D gene (5 bases). The CDR3 length is 17 residues. The germline V gene has CDR1 MNHEY and CDR2 SMNVEV (reference sequence). V gave up 5 bases and J gave up 0 bases, with 19 bases separating them. The DNA for the CDR3 is TGTGCCAGCAGTCCAAGAGCCGACAGTTTACCTAACTATGGCTACACCTTC. Its protein is CASSPRADSLPNYGYTF.

J is TRBJ2-5 and V is TRBV27; D call uncertain. CDR1 is MNHEY, CDR2 SMNVEV, per germline (reference sequence). Trimming pared 5 bases from V and 2 bases from J, leaving 12 bases between. This CDR3 is 14 amino acids long. CDR3: CASSVDAGQETQYF. CDR3 coding DNA: TGTGCCAGCAGTGTGGACGCCGGACAAGAGACCCAGTACTTC.

J is TRBJ2-5 and V is TRBV6-2 or TRBV6-3; TRBD2 agrees at 14 bases. The DNA end is more similar to TRBJ2-7, so the J call may be wrong. Germline V gene data show CDR1 as MNHEY and CDR2 as SVGEGT. The CDR3 spans 15 residues. The CDR3 here is CASTTGLAGADEQYF. Here the CDR3 DNA reads TGTGCCAGCACGACGGGACTAGCGGGAGCTGACGAGCAGTACTTC.

This clonotype has just a few counts. The chain has TRBV6-1 and TRBJ2-1; no reliable D call. V gave up 3 bases and J gave up 8 bases, with 14 bases separating them. The germline V gene has CDR1 MNHNS and CDR2 SASEGT. This CDR3 comprises 14 residues. CDR3 coding DNA: TGTGCCAGCAGTGAGGTCGAGGACCCCGATGAGCAGTTCTTC. Protein product: CASSEVEDPDEQFF.

The sample holds a few counts of this clonotype. V and J are TRBV6-6 and TRBJ2-7; 7 positions match TRBD1. Germline CDR1 reads MNHNY; CDR2 reads SVGAGI (reference sequence). The CDR3 is 14 residues long. Unmatched junction bases numbered 8, after V lost 5 bases and J lost 4 bases. The CDR3 reads CASSAGGHSYEQYF. CDR3 DNA sequence: TGTGCCAGCAGTGCAGGGGGACACTCATACGAGCAGTACTTC.

This clonotype was detected only a few times. The J gene is TRBJ2-5, the V gene TRBV2, with 7 bases identical to TRBD1. The J call may be mistaken, given a closer DNA end match to TRBJ2-1. CDR1 and CDR2 from the germline V gene are SNHLY and FYNNEI. CDR3 length: 14 residues. The CDR3 DNA reads as TGTGCCAGACTATCCGGGACAGAAGGCAATGAGCAGTTCTTC. This sequence encodes CARLSGTEGNEQFF.

A few counts support this clonotype. The chain carries TRBV29-1 and TRBJ2-2, with a tentative D call TRBD1 (5 bases). With 6 bases removed from V and 0 bases from J, the gap between germline ends came to 23 bases. The CDR3 length is 18 residues. Germline lookup yields CDR1 SQVTM and CDR2 ANQGSEA. CDR3 nucleotide sequence: TGCAGCGTATCCGGCCTACTGTCAAAGGGGTCGAACACCGGGGAGCTGTTTTTT. This encodes CSVSGLLSKGSNTGELFF.

This chain links TRBV5-1 with TRBJ2-1; TRBD2 might be the D (5 bases). V was pared by 0 bases and J by 8 bases, with 9 bases between. This CDR3 is 13 amino acids long. Germline CDR1 is SGHRS and CDR2 is YFSETQ. The CDR3 sequence is CASSLVLSDEQFF. The CDR3 DNA reads as TGCGCCAGCAGCTTGGTCCTTAGCGATGAGCAGTTCTTC.

In the case of this clonotype: The CDR3 end shows no conserved phenylalanine or tryptophan, and so a read error is likely. This chain uses TRBV7-2 with TRBJ2-7, with 8 bases fitting TRBD1. Trimming removed 1 base from V and 5 bases from J; junction bases left unmatched: 7. There are 15 residues in the CDR3. The germline V gene encodes CDR1 SGHTA and CDR2 FQGNSA. This CDR3 reads CASSLEWTGSHEQYS. DNA of the CDR3: TGTGCCAGCAGCTTAGAATGGACAGGGAGCCACGAGCAGTACTCC.

This clonotype has a handful of counts. The chain couples TRBV6-2 or TRBV6-3 to TRBJ2-5; 8 nucleotides match TRBD1. The better agreement between TRBJ2-7 and the DNA end casts doubt on the J call. CDR3 size: 15 residues. CDR1 is MNHEY and CDR2 is SVGEGT in the germline V gene. CDR3 protein: CASHTLGQGVFEQYF. DNA of the CDR3: TGTGCCAGTCATACTCTTGGACAGGGAGTTTTCGAGCAGTACTTC.

This clonotype was detected only a few times. This chain connects TRBV7-9 to TRBJ1-5; TRBD1 is a possible D gene (5 bases). In germline, CDR1 is SEHNR, CDR2 FQNEAQ (reference sequence). The CDR3 contains 14 residues. V was clipped by 10 bases and J by 4 bases, with 17 bases between them. The chain's CDR3 is CATIGREENQPQHF. The CDR3 nucleotides read TGTGCCACCATCGGCAGGGAAGAAAATCAGCCCCAGCATTTT.